This T cell receptor beta chain was sequenced for a study of T cell changes during pregnancy in multiple sclerosis. This clone was observed a single time. Deletions cut 2 bases from V and 5 bases from J, with 18 bases between. CDR1 and CDR2 from the germline V gene are KGHSH and LQKENI. The CDR3 contains 17 residues. Sequenced by immunoSEQ multiplex PCR; TCRdb stores in-frame clones only, minus some. The sample yields over 50,000 clones, 88% seen once. This TCR derives from a female donor with multiple sclerosis, enrolled in a pregnancy study. The sequenced sample was peripheral blood, obtained in the first trimester of pregnancy. The V call is TRBV18, the J call TRBJ1-4, with D maybe TRBD1 (5 bases). CDR3 residues: CASSPTKGQAGNEKLFF. The CDR3, as DNA: TGTGCCAGCTCACCAACTAAAGGACAAGCGGGGAATGAAAAACTGTTTTTT.